One sample yielded the 24 T cell receptor beta chains listed below, sequenced in a study of blood T cell repertoires in COVID-19. Method: immunoSEQ multiplex PCR; TCRdb's copy keeps in-frame clones and lacks some. The sample yields 25,000 to 30,000 clones, 70% to 90% seen once. The sequenced material came from peripheral blood. The receptors were sampled from a human donor in a cohort sampled during active COVID-19.

The chain has TRBV3-1 (or the pseudogene TRBV3-2) and TRBJ2-4; D perhaps matches TRBD1 (6 bases). The CDR3 consists of 14 residues. From germline, CDR1 is LGHDT and CDR2 YNNKEL (reference sequence). Trimming left V 11 bases short and J 6 bases short, with 20 bases between. CDR3 bases: TGTGCCGGAATCCCGTTGGGGGCTGGAAACATTCAGTACTTC. This translates into CAGIPLGAGNIQYF.

The chain carries TRBV6-2 or TRBV6-3 and TRBJ1-6; tentative D call: TRBD1 (5 bases). CDR3 length equals 16 residues. Germline-derived CDR1 and CDR2 are MNHEY and SVGEGT. V was trimmed by 6 bases and J by 7 bases, leaving 19 bases between them. DNA of the CDR3: TGTGCCAGCAGCATACCCGGAGGGGAAGGGAATTCACCCCTCCACTTT. As protein: CASSIPGGEGNSPLHF.

The DNA for the CDR3 is TGTGCCATCAGAGAGAGACAGGGAGAACTGTTTTTT. It specifies CAIRERQGELFF. The chain uses TRBV10-3 and TRBJ1-4, with TRBD1 identical over 7 bases. The germline V gene encodes CDR1 ENHRY and CDR2 SYGVKD. V dropped 6 bases and J dropped 12; count of bases not matched to a gene: 7. The CDR3 sequence is 12 residues long.

This rearrangement joins TRBV7-9 to TRBJ2-3; D may be TRBD2 (6 bases). Germline V gene lookup returns CDR1 SEHNR and CDR2 FQNEAQ (reference sequence). The V end lost 7 bases, the J end lost 0 bases, and 17 bases lay between the germline ends. The CDR3 totals 16 residues. The CDR3 here is CASTWAERASTDTQYF. CDR3 in DNA: TGTGCCAGCACCTGGGCGGAGCGGGCGAGCACAGATACGCAGTATTTT.

A remark on this clone: An end of the junction differs from the germline gene, which may be a read error. The rearrangement links TRBV4-1 to TRBJ2-3; TRBD2 aligns across 9 bases. Germline CDR1 is MGHRA and CDR2 is YSYEKL. CDR3 length equals 13 residues. CDR3 nucleotides: TGCGCCAGCAGCCAAGGGCTAGCGGGGACCCCCCTTTTT. As protein: CASSQGLAGTPLF.

The chain has TRBV18 and TRBJ2-3; 8 bases fit TRBD2. CDR3 length: 16 residues. After removal of 6 bases from V and 2 bases from J, the junction contained 10 bases not matched to a gene. Germline assignment: CDR1 KGHSH and CDR2 LQKENI. The CDR3 DNA reads TGTGCCAGCTCCGTCGGCGGGGGGCCCTCCACAGATACGCAGTATTTT. Residues: CASSVGGGPSTDTQYF. The full variable domain, completed using reference TRBV18 and TRBJ2-3, is NAGVMQNPRHLVRRRGQEARLRCSPMKGHSHVYWYRQLPEEGLKFMVYLQKENIIDESGMPKERFSAEFPKEGPSILRIQQVVRGDSAAYFCASSVGGGPSTDTQYFGPGTRLTVL.

This clone has more than one count but fewer than ten. The chain uses TRBV9 and TRBJ2-1, with a possible D match to TRBD1 (5 bases). Germline CDR1 and CDR2: SGDLS and YYNGEE. V was pared by 0 bases and J by 4 bases, with 14 bases between. The CDR3 is 16 amino acids. In nucleotides, the CDR3 is TGTGCCAGCAGCGTAGATGGGGTAAAGGGGTACAATGAGCAGTTCTTC. Amino acids: CASSVDGVKGYNEQFF.

The gene calls are TRBV5-6 and TRBJ1-5, with 7 bases aligning to TRBD1. Germline V gives CDR1 SGHDT, CDR2 YYEEEE. With 3 bases clipped from V and 3 bases from J, the junction kept 9 bases outside the gene matches. This CDR3 is built from 16 residues. The CDR3 reads CASSYTGTASNQPQHF. In DNA form, the CDR3 reads TGTGCCAGCAGCTACACCGGGACAGCCTCCAATCAGCCCCAGCATTTT.

V and J are TRBV5-6 and TRBJ1-1; TRBD1 matches at 8 bases. The CDR3 is 17 residues long. Looked up from germline, CDR1 is SGHDT and CDR2 is YYEEEE. The J segment lost 0 bases and the V segment lost 4 bases, leaving 11 bases of the junction unmatched. The CDR3 DNA reads as TGTGCCAGCAGCCCGACAGGGGTCGGGGCACTGAACACTGAAGCTTTCTTT. Amino acids: CASSPTGVGALNTEAFF. The complete variable domain, with remaining parts taken from reference TRBV5-6 and TRBJ1-1, reads DAGVTQSPTHLIKTRGQQVTLRCSPKSGHDTVSWYQQALGQGPQFIFQYYEEEERQRGNFPDRFSGHQFPNYSSELNVNALLLGDSALYLCASSPTGVGALNTEAFFGQGTRLTVV.

The chain recombines TRBV30 with TRBJ1-1; TRBD1 matches 9 bases. Trimming took 7 bases from V and 5 from J; bases not matched to a gene: 8. CDR3 length: 13 amino acids. Germline V gene lookup returns CDR1 GTSNPN and CDR2 SVGIG (reference sequence). The CDR3 bases are TGTGCCTCAATGACAGGGGGAGTTACTGAAGCTTTCTTT. Its protein product is CASMTGGVTEAFF.

This clone was picked up a small number of times. J is TRBJ2-5 and V is TRBV5-1, with 7 bases that match TRBD1. Germline loops: CDR1 SGHRS, CDR2 YFSETQ. Trimming at V came to 2 bases and at J to 5 bases, leaving 9 bases not matched to a gene. This CDR3 has 15 amino acids. CDR3 nucleotide sequence: TGCGCCAGCAGCTTACACGACAGGGTTGGGGAGACCCAGTACTTC. Translated, it gives CASSLHDRVGETQYF.

The CDR3 DNA is TGTGCCAGCAGGATCCGGGGACACCATAGCAATCAGCCCCAGCATTTT. Protein sequence: CASRIRGHHSNQPQHF. This chain uses TRBV21-1 with TRBJ1-5; the table's D call, TRBD1, was not checked against the DNA. TRBV21-1 is labeled a pseudogene. CDR3 length: 16 amino acids.

The chain joins TRBV4-1 to TRBJ1-2, with a possible D match to TRBD1 (5 bases). Germline V gene lookup returns CDR1 MGHRA and CDR2 YSYEKL. The V gene lost 5 bases and the J gene lost 4 bases, with 20 bases spanning the gap. This CDR3 has 16 amino acids. CDR3: CASSLGGAGWAYGYTF. CDR3 nucleotide sequence: TGCGCCAGCAGCTTAGGCGGGGCAGGGTGGGCCTATGGCTACACCTTC.

This chain joins TRBV5-1 and TRBJ2-5, with D hard to call. Trimming stripped 4 bases from V and 2 bases from J, with 12 bases between. CDR1 and CDR2 from the germline V gene are SGHRS and YFSETQ. This CDR3 contains 14 residues. This chain's CDR3 is CASSATIWQETQYF. The CDR3, as DNA: TGCGCCAGCAGCGCCACAATATGGCAAGAGACCCAGTACTTC.

V is TRBV3-1 (or the pseudogene TRBV3-2) and J is TRBJ1-1; D unresolved. Germline-derived CDR1 and CDR2 are LGHDT and YNNKEL (reference sequence). V dropped 1 base and J dropped 10 bases, with 10 bases sitting between them. The CDR3 is 12 amino acids. CDR3 amino acids: CASSQGEGVAFF. CDR3 nucleotide sequence: TGTGCCAGCAGCCAAGGAGAGGGAGTAGCTTTCTTT.

The gene calls are TRBV6-5 and TRBJ1-4; the match to TRBD1 covers 9 bases. This CDR3 spans 14 amino acids. Germline V lookup: CDR1 MNHEY, CDR2 SVGAGI. J was trimmed by 5 bases and V by 6 bases; bases with no gene match: 4. For the CDR3, the DNA is TGTGCCAGCAGCGTGGGACAGGGCAATGAAAAACTGTTTTTT. Encoded protein: CASSVGQGNEKLFF.

This clone was detected only a few times. The rearrangement joins TRBV5-1 to TRBJ1-1, with TRBD1 identical over 8 bases. Unmatched junction bases numbered 11, after V lost 1 base and J lost 0 bases. The germline CDR1 and CDR2 sequences are SGHRS and YFSETQ. CDR3 length: 18 amino acids. CDR3 region: CASSLSSPTGAMNTEAFF. CDR3 bases: TGCGCCAGCAGCTTGTCCTCCCCGACAGGGGCCATGAACACTGAAGCTTTCTTT.

The chain has TRBV4-1 and TRBJ1-1; D unresolved. The CDR3 extends over 14 amino acids. CDR1 is MGHRA and CDR2 is YSYEKL in the germline V gene. V lost 3 bases, J lost 3 bases, and 11 bases lay in between. CDR3 loop: CASSQAGGDTEAFF. The CDR3 DNA is TGCGCCAGCAGCCAGGCCGGAGGTGACACTGAAGCTTTCTTT.

As DNA, the CDR3 is TGTGCCAGCAGATCTGGACAGGCGGTAAATTCACCCCTCCACTTT. Protein: CASRSGQAVNSPLHF. The V and J genes are TRBV6-5 and TRBJ1-6; TRBD1 matches 7 bases. The CDR3 has 15 amino acids. The germline gives CDR1 MNHEY, CDR2 SVGAGI. V trimming: 6 bases; J trimming: 7 bases; junction bases outside the gene matches: 9.

CDR3: CASSVVSGGAGETQYF. CDR3 bases: TGTGCCAGCAGCGTAGTCAGCGGGGGGGCCGGGGAGACCCAGTACTTC. The V gene is TRBV9, the J gene TRBJ2-5; 10 bases line up with TRBD2. The germline V gene has CDR1 SGDLS and CDR2 YYNGEE. V lost 0 bases to trimming and J lost 5 bases; unmatched junction nucleotides: 7. This CDR3 comprises 16 residues.

The V call is TRBV6-5, the J call TRBJ1-5; TRBD1 aligns across 9 bases. V lost 6 bases to trimming and J lost 7 bases; unmatched junction nucleotides: 10. The CDR3 runs to 15 residues. CDR1 is MNHEY and CDR2 is SVGAGI in the germline V gene. The chain's CDR3 is CASRPDRGGVQPQHF. The CDR3 DNA sequence: TGTGCCAGCAGGCCCGACAGGGGGGGGGTCCAGCCCCAGCATTTT.

This chain uses TRBV7-3 with TRBJ2-1; the match to TRBD2 covers 14 bases. This CDR3 region has 20 residues. CDR1 and CDR2 (germline): SGHTA, FQGTGA. J gave up 0 bases and V 5 bases, and 12 bases lay outside the gene matches. This CDR3 is CASSPSLGTSGGSSYNEQFF. The CDR3, as DNA: TGTGCCAGCAGCCCTTCCCTTGGGACTAGCGGGGGAAGCTCCTACAATGAGCAGTTCTTC.

The rearrangement links TRBV5-1 to TRBJ1-6, with TRBD1 as a possible D gene (6 bases). The CDR3 covers 17 residues. Trimming took off 4 bases at V and 0 bases at J, with 14 bases between the two ends. Germline V gene lookup returns CDR1 SGHRS and CDR2 YFSETQ. CDR3 coding DNA: TGCGCCAGCAGCCCCGGACAGCCGAGCTCCTATAATTCACCCCTCCACTTT. Its protein product is CASSPGQPSSYNSPLHF.

The chain recombines TRBV14 with TRBJ2-7; possible D gene TRBD1, 6 bases. The CDR3 spans 15 residues. Germline V CDR1 and CDR2: SGHDN, FVKESK. V was clipped by 3 bases and J by 6 bases, with 18 bases between them. The CDR3 DNA reads as TGTGCCAGCAGCCACAAATCAGGGGTATCCGGCGAGCAGTACTTC. The encoded protein is CASSHKSGVSGEQYF.